This T cell receptor (beta chain) was captured by sequencing in a study of PD-L1 blockade in urothelial cancer (dated by TCRdb to 2016 to 2017). Study-level background: All patients started therapy around 2014 and received atezolizumab 1,200 mg intravenously every 3 weeks. About 85% of the 29 patients were identified as males with urothelial cancer of bladder origin, and a prior smoking history was reported by 18 of 29 patients. Durable clinical benefit was defined as a progression-free survival longer than 6 months, and TCR features were additionally tested against progression-free survival and overall survival. Around 29 patients had pretreatment blood TCR-seq, around 25 had at least one posttreatment blood collection, and around 25 had tumor TCR-seq. Whole exome sequencing and RNA sequencing of pretreatment tumors were performed alongside TCR sequencing in the same patients. Blood samples were analyzed 3 weeks after the start of treatment (second dose) and 6 weeks after the start of treatment. Durable clinical benefit was achieved by nine patients and was not achieved by 20 patients. An ECOG performance status of 0 or 1 was recorded for the patients, and 0 to 3 prior chemotherapy regimens had been received by the patients. Somatic, immune and clinical correlates of response to PD-L1 blockade with atezolizumab in urothelial cancer were the focus of an exploratory multi-omic analysis. Blood samples yielded a median of roughly 150,000 T cells and 65,000 to 95,000 unique TCRs, with median clonality roughly 0.082. TCR sequencing covered pretreatment tumor samples and matched, serially collected peripheral blood taken before and after atezolizumab treatment. Broader findings and caveats from the paper: Improved progression-free and overall survival was associated with having pretreatment peripheral blood TCR clonality below the median. Because the sample size was small (n = 29) and many of the analyses were exploratory, the results are meant to be hypothesis-generating. At 3 weeks after the start of treatment, tumor-associated TCR clones in peripheral blood had expanded more in patients with durable benefit (n of about 20, p = 0.022).

The germline V gene encodes CDR1 SGHNT and CDR2 YENEEA. V was cut back by 4 bases and J by 10 bases, leaving a gap of 20 bases between them. From the cysteine through the phenylalanine, the CDR3 covers 15 amino acids. The sequence is cut down to CDR3 DNA, 45 bases in frame from base 1. As regards this clone: Its antigen has not been determined. Base qualities are not recorded, but no much larger clone differs from it by a single base.

The time point tag for this specimen amounts to: peripheral blood 6 weeks after treatment start. The cohort included about 30 patients with locally advanced or metastatic urothelial carcinoma who were treated at Memorial Sloan Kettering on a trial protocol. Peripheral blood mononuclear cells were collected pretreatment and during treatment, with between 1 and 8 total time points per patient. The Qiagen DNeasy Blood extraction kit was used to purify genomic DNA from total PBMCs and tumor samples. PBMCs were collected pretreatment and during treatment and were isolated and stored as previously described. Each PCR received spiked-in synthetic TCR analog templates so that absolute template abundance could be estimated from read counts. TCRbeta CDR3 regions were amplified from genomic DNA with bias-controlled V and J gene primers using the immunoSEQ assay. Rearranged TCRbeta segments were sequenced at approximately 20X coverage. The study's own analysis went as follows. Clustering was used to correct sequencing errors, and CDR3s were annotated against IMGT to assign V, D and J genes. Only productive TCRbeta rearrangements were used in downstream analyses, excluding out-of-frame or stop-codon sequences. Clonality was calculated as one minus the Shannon entropy normalized by the log of the number of unique productive sequences. Fisher's exact test with Benjamini-Hochberg correction, using a cutoff of adjusted p below 0.01, was how clones that differed between time points or between blood and tumor were identified. TCRdb took this table from immuneACCESS and kept in-frame rearrangements with V and J called. Such tables lack part of the clones; where checked against another copy, unresolved V genes explain under half of the gap, and the rest is unexplained. For V, J and clone size, that table is used; D and trimming come from the DNA. The sample table lists about 76,000 clones, 91% of them with a count of one. The ten top clones hold 0.87% of the sample.

The receptor's source is a woman of 80 years or more with urothelial cancer. This specimen was PBMCs, taken around atezolizumab (anti-PD-L1) treatment. This chain joins TRBV11-3 to TRBJ1-3; the D gene cannot be named for sure. The CDR3 corresponds to CASSSRQDGKGTIYF. The DNA sequence reads TGTGCCAGCAGCTCCCGACAAGACGGGAAAGGGACCATATATTTT.